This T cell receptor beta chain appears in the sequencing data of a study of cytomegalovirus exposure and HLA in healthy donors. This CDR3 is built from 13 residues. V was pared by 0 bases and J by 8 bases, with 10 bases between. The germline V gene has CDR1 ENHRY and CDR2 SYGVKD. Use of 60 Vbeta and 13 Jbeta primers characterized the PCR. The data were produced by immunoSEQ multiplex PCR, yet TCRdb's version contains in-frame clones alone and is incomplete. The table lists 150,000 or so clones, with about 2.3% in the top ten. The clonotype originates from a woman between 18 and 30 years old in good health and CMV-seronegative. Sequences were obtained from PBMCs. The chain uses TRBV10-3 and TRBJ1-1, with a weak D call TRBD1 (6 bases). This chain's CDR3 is CAISESVGQEAFF. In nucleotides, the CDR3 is TGTGCCATCAGTGAGTCGGTGGGACAAGAAGCTTTCTTT.